The T cell receptor (beta chain) described here comes from a study of neurological immune-mediated disorders. General study points: The highest TCR clonal expansion occurred in HTLV-1-associated myelopathy; multiple sclerosis fell below healthy controls.

Germline V lookup: CDR1 SQVTM, CDR2 ANQGSEA. The CDR3 sequence is 16 residues long. J was trimmed by 2 bases and V by 3 bases; bases with no gene match: 11. TCRdb fed the 5' RACE reads into MiXCR, producing one record per CDR3 protein. The data show roughly 42,000 distinct CDR3 sequences, approximately 15% seen once. Comment on this clonotype: Its antigen is unidentified. This may be a read error: a much more frequent sequence differs by one nucleotide.

Specified time point: longitudinal time-point 3. The starting material, 2 million PBMCs stored at -80 C, gave rise to the unsorted libraries. Sequenced material: PBMCs. The chain links TRBV29-1 to TRBJ2-3, with 7 positions matching TRBD2. This clonotype was obtained from a man between 25 and 39 years old in good health. Here the CDR3 DNA reads TGCAGCGTTGACTGCGCTAGCGGAGAGAACACAGATACGCAGTATTTT. Protein: CSVDCASGENTDTQYF.